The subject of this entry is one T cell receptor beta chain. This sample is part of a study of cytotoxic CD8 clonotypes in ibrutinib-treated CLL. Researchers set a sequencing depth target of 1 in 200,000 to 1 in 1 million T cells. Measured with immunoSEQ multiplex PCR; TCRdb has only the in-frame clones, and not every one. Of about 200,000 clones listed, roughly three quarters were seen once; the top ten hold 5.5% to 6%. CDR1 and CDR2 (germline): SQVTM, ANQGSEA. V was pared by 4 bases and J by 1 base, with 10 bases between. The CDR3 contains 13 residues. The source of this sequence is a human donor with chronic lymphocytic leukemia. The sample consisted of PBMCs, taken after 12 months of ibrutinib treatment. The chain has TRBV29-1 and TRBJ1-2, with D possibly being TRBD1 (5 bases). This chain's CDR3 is CSVGEGYNYGYTF. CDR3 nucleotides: TGCAGCGTTGGGGAGGGGTATAACTATGGCTACACCTTC.